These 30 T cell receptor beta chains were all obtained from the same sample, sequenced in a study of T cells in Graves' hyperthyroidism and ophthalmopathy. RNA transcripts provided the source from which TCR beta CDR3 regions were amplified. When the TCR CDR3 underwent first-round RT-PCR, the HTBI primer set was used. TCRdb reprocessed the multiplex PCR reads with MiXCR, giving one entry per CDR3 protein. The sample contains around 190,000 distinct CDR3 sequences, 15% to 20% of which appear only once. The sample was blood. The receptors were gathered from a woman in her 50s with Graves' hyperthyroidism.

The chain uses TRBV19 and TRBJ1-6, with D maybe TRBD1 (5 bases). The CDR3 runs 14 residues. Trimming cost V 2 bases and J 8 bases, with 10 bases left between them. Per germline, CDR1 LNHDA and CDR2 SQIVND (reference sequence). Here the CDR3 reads CASSIRGVHSPLHF. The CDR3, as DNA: TGTGCCAGTAGTATACGGGGGGTTCATTCACCCCTCCACTTT.

The CDR3 sequence is CASSPGRKYGYTF. The CDR3 nucleotides are TGTGCCAGCAGTCCAGGACGGAAGTATGGCTACACCTTC. V is TRBV2 and J is TRBJ1-2; D is unresolved. Trimming cost V 5 bases and J 5 bases, with 12 bases left between them. CDR1 SNHLY and CDR2 FYNNEI come from the germline V gene. The CDR3 contains 13 residues.

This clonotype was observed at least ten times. The CDR3 region is CASSLVGGTGRTEAFF. In DNA form, the CDR3 reads TGTGCCAGCAGTTTAGTGGGGGGTACAGGTCGCACTGAAGCTTTCTTT. V usage is TRBV12-3 or TRBV12-4 and J usage is TRBJ1-1, with D possibly being TRBD1 (5 bases). Deletions cut 1 base from V and 4 bases from J, with 16 bases between. CDR3 length: 16 amino acids.

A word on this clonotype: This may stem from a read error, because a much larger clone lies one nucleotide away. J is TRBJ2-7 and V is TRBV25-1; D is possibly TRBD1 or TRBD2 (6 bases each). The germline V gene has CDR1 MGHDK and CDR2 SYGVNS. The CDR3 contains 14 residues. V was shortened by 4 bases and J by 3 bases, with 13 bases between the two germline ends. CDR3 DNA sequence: TGTGCCAGCAGTGCATCGGGGGCGATCTACGAGCAGTACTTC. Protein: CASSASGAIYEQYF.

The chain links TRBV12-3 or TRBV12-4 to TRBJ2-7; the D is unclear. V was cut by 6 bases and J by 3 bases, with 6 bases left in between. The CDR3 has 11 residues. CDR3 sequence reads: CASSRHYEQYF. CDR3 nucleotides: TGTGCCAGCAGCAGACACTACGAGCAGTACTTC.

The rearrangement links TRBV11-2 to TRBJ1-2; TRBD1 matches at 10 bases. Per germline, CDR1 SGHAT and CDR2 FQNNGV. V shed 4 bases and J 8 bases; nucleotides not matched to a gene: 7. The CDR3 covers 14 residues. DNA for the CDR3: TGTGCCAGCAGCTCGGGACAGGGGTCCCCGGGCTACACCTTC. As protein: CASSSGQGSPGYTF. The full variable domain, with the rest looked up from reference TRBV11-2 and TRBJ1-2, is EAGVAQSPRYKIIEKRQSVAFWCNPISGHATLYWYQQILGQGPKLLIQFQNNGVVDDSQLPKDRFSAERLKGVDSTLKIQPAKLEDSAVYLCASSSGQGSPGYTFGSGTRLTVV.

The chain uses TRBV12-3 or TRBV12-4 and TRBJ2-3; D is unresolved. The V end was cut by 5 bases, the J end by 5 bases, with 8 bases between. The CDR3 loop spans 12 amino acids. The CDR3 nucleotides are TGTGCCAGCAGTATTACGGGAGATACGCAGTATTTT. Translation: CASSITGDTQYF.

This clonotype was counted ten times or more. In nucleotides, the CDR3 is TGCAGTGCGAGTCTCCAAGAGACCCAGTACTTC. Translating it yields CSASLQETQYF. The chain links TRBV20-1 to TRBJ2-5; D unclear. V was clipped by 6 bases and J by 1 base, with 6 bases between them. The CDR3 is 11 residues long. Germline values: CDR1 DFQATT, CDR2 SNEGSKA (reference sequence).

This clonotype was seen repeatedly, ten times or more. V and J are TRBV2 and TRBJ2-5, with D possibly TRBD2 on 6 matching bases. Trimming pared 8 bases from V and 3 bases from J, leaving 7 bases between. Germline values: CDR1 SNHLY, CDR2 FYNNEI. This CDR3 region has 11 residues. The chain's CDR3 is CASGEEETQYF. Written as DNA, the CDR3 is TGTGCCAGCGGGGAGGAAGAGACCCAGTACTTC.

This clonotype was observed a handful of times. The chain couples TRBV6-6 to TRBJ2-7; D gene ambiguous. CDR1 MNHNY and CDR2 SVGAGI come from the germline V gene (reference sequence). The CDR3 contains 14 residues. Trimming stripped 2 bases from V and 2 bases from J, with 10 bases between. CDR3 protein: CASSYEVVAYEQYF. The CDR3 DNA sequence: TGTGCCAGCAGTTACGAAGTAGTAGCCTACGAGCAGTACTTC.

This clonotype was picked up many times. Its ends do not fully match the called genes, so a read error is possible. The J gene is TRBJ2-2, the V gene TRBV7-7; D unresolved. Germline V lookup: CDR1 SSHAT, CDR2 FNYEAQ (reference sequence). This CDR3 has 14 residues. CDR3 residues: CASSLGLNTGELFF. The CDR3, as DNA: TGTGCTAGCAGCTTAGGTCTGAACACCGGGGAGCTGTTTTTT. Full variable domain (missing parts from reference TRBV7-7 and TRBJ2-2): GAGVSQSPRYKVTKRGQDVTLRCDPISSHATLYWYQQALGQGPEFLTYFNYEAQPDKSGLPSDRFSAERPEGSISTLTIQRTEQRDSAMYRCASSLGLNTGELFFGEGSRLTVL.

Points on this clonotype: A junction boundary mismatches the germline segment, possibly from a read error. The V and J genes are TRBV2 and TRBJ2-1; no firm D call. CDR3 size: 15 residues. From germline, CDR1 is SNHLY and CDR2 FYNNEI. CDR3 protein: CASSVPSIIVNVQFF. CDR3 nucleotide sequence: TGTGCCAGCAGTGTCCCCAGCATCATCGTCAATGTGCAGTTCTTC.

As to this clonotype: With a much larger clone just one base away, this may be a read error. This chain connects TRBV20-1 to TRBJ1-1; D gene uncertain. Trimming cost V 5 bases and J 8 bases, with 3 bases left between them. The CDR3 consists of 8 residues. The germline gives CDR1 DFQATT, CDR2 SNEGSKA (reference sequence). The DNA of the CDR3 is TGCAGTGCTGCGGAAGCTTTCTTT. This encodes CSAAEAFF.

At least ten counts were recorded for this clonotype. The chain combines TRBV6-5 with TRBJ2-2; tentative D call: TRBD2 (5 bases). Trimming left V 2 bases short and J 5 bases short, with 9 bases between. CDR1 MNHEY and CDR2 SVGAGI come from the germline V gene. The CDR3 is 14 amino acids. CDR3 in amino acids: CASSYALDTGELFF. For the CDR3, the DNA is TGTGCCAGCAGTTACGCACTAGATACCGGGGAGCTGTTTTTT.

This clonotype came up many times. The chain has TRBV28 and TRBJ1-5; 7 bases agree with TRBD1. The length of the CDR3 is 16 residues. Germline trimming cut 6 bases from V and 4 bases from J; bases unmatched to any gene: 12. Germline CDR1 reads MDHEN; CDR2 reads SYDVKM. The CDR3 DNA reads TGTGCCAGCAGCATTCGACAGGGTGTTCGGAATCAGCCCCAGCATTTT. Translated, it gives CASSIRQGVRNQPQHF.

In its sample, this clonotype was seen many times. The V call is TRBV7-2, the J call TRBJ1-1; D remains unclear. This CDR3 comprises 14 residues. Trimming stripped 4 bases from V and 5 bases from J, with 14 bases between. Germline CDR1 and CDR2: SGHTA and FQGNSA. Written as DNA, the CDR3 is TGTGCCAGCAGCTCAATACATCGCGGGACTGAAGCTTTCTTT. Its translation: CASSSIHRGTEAFF.

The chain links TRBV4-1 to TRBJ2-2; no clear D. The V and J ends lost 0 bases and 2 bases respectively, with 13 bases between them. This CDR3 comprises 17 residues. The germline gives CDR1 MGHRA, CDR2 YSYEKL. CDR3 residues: CASSQESSPINTGELFF. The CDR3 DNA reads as TGCGCCAGCAGCCAAGAATCGTCCCCGATAAACACCGGGGAGCTGTTTTTT.

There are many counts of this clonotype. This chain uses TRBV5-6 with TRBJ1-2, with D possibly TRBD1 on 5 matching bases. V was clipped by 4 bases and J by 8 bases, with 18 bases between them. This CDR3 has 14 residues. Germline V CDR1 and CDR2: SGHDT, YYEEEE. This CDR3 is CASSAPGISEGYTF. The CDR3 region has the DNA TGTGCCAGCAGCGCTCCAGGGATCTCGGAGGGCTACACCTTC.

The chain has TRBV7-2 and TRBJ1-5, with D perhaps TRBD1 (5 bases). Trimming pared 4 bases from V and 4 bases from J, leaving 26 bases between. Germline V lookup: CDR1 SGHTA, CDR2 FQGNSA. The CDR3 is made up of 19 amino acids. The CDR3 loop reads CASSSAVRGRVSGNQPQHF. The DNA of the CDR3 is TGTGCCAGCAGCTCAGCAGTTCGGGGGAGGGTAAGCGGGAATCAGCCCCAGCATTTT.

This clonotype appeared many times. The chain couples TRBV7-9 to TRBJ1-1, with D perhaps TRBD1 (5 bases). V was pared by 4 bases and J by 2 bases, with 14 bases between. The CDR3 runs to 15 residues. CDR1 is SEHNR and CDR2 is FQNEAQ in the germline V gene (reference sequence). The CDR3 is CASSYMGTANTEAFF. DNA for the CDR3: TGTGCCAGCAGCTACATGGGGACGGCTAACACTGAAGCTTTCTTT.

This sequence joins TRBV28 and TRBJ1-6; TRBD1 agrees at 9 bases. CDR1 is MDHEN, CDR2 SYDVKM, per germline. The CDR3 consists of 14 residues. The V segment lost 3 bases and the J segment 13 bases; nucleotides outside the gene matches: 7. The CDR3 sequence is CASSLMDRGGPLHF. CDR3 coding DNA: TGTGCCAGCAGTTTGATGGACAGGGGAGGGCCCCTCCACTTT.

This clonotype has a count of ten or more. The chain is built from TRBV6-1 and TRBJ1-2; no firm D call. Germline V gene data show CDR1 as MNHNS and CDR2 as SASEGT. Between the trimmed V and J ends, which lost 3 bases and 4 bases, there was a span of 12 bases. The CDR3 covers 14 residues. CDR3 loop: CASSDGSGGYGYTF. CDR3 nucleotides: TGTGCCAGCAGTGATGGGAGTGGTGGCTATGGCTACACCTTC.

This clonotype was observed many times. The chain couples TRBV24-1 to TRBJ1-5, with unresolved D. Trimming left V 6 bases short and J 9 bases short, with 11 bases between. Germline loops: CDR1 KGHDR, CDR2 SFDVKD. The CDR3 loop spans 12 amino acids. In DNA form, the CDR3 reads TGTGCCACCAGTTGGGAGATTCCGCCCCAGCATTTT. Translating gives CATSWEIPPQHF.

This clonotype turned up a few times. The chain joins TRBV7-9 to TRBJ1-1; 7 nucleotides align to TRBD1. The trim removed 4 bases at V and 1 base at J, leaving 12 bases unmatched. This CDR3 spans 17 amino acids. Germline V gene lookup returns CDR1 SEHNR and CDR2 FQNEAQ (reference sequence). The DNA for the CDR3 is TGTGCCAGCAGCTCTCCAGGGGGGCAACCTGGGAACACTGAAGCTTTCTTT. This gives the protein CASSSPGGQPGNTEAFF.

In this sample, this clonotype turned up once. CDR3 sequence (DNA): TGTGCCAGCTCACGAGCTCAACCGGGACAGGGAGCTAACTATGGCTACACCTTC. Amino acids: CASSRAQPGQGANYGYTF. V usage is TRBV18 and J usage is TRBJ1-2; 9 positions match TRBD1. Germline CDR1 KGHSH, CDR2 LQKENI. This CDR3 is 18 amino acids long. After removal of 4 bases from V and 0 bases from J, the junction contained 12 bases not matched to a gene.

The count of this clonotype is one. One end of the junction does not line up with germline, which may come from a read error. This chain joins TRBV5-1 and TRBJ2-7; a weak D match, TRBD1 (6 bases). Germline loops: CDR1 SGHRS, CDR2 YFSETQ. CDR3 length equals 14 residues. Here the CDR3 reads CASSHREVPYEQYF. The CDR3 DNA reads TGTGCCAGCAGCCACAGGGAAGTCCCCTACGAGCAGTACTTC.

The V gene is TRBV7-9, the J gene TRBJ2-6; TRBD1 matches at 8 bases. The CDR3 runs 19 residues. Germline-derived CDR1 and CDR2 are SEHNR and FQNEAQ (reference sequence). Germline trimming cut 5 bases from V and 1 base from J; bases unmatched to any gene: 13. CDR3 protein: CASSSLPGQAVSGANVLTF. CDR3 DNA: TGTGCCAGCAGCAGCCTCCCGGGACAGGCCGTATCTGGGGCCAACGTCCTGACTTTC. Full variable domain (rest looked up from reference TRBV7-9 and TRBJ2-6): DTGVSQNPRHKITKRGQNVTFRCDPISEHNRLYWYRQTLGQGPEFLTYFQNEAQLEKSRLLSDRFSAERPKGSFSTLEIQRTEQGDSAMYLCASSSLPGQAVSGANVLTFGAGSRLTVL.

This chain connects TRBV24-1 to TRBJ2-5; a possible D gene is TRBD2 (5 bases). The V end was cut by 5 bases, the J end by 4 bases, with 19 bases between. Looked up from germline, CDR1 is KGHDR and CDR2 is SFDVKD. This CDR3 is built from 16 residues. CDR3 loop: CATSALGEGWAETQYF. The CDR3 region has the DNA TGTGCCACCAGTGCCTTGGGAGAGGGTTGGGCAGAGACCCAGTACTTC.

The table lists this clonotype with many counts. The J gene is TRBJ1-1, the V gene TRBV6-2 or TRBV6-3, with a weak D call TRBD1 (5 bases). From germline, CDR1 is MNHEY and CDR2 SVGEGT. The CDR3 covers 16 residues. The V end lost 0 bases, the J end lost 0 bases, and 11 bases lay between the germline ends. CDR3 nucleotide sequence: TGTGCCAGCAGTTACTCGAATGGGGCTCTGAACACTGAAGCTTTCTTT. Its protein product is CASSYSNGALNTEAFF.

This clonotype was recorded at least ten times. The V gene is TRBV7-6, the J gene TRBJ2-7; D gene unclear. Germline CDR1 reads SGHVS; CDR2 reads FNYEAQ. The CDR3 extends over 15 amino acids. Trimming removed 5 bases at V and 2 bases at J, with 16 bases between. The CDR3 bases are TGTGCCAGCAGCCCTCGACCGTATACGACCTACGAGCAGTACTTC. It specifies CASSPRPYTTYEQYF.